Here is one TCR beta chain with its context. This record comes from a study of long-term antiretroviral therapy in people with HIV. For the study at large: Specimens dating back about a decade before the 2015 immediate-ART recommendation are the oldest included.

Before they underwent DNA extraction, samples held about 0.95-10 million cryopreserved PBMC. Survey level was the resolution at which the v3.0 immunoSEQ assay ran. The table came from immunoSEQ multiplex PCR; TCRdb's copy has only in-frame clones and leaves some out. Of 16,000 or so clones in the sample, around nine tenths were seen once. This TCR derives from a man aged 45-65 years with HIV. The sample consisted of unsorted PBMCs, taken 0.7 years before starting antiretroviral therapy.

The CDR3 coding sequence is TGCGCCAGCAGCCAAGCCCCCGTAGGACTAGCGGGGGGCTATGAGCAGTTCTTC. Encoded protein: CASSQAPVGLAGGYEQFF. The V gene is TRBV4-3, the J gene TRBJ2-1; 14 bases line up with TRBD2. The CDR3 totals 18 residues. V shed 1 base, J shed 8 bases, and the junction held 10 bases outside the gene matches. Germline V gene sequence: CDR1 LGHNA, CDR2 YSLEER.